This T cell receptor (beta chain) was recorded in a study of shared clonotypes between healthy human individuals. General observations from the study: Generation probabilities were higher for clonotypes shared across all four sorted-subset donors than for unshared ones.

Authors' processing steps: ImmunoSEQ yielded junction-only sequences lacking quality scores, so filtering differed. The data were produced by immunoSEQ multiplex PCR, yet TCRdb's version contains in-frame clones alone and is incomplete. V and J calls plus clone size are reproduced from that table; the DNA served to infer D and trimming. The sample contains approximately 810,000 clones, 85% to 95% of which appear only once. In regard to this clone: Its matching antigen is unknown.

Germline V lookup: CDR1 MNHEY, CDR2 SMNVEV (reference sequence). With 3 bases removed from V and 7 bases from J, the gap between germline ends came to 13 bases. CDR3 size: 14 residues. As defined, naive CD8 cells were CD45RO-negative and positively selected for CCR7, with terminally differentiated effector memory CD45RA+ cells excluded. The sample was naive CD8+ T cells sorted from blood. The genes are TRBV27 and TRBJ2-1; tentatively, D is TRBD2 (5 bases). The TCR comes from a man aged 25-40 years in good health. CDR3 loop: CASSFRGPGNEQFF. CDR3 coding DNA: TGTGCCAGCAGTTTCCGAGGACCGGGAAATGAGCAGTTCTTC.